This T cell receptor beta chain was sequenced for a study of human T cells and chemical hapten exposure. The overall study: Across the whole study, which lasted approximately 5.5 months, patients were given diphenylcyclopropenone on the scalp once a week. Study-level results: Alopecia in the donors means their immune response may deviate from healthy people's.

The CDR3 contains 13 residues. CDR1 KGHSH and CDR2 LQKENI come from the germline V gene. V gave up 1 base and J gave up 6 bases; unmatched junction bases: 0. Time point given: pre-sensitization, week 0. As to treatment: therapeutic diphenylcyclopropenone sensitization with weekly scalp DPC. Ahead of applying each patch test, blood was sampled. TCRdb analysed the RACE reads with MiXCR anew, one entry per CDR3 protein. The top ten hold around 2.6% of the sample, which has some 90,000 distinct CDR3 sequences, 8.5% seen once. The table lists this clonotype with many counts. Its antigen remains unknown. The sample in question was whole blood, obtained in connection with sensitization to the hapten diphenylcyclopropenone (DPC). This clonotype was obtained from a man aged 35 to 55 with alopecia areata. Some clones in this sample may be carry-over from other donors' samples. V gene TRBV18 combines with J gene TRBJ1-1, with TRBD1 identical over 9 bases. The CDR3 sequence: CASSPRTGAEAFF. The CDR3 region has the DNA TGTGCCAGCTCACCACGGACAGGGGCTGAAGCTTTCTTT.